This T cell receptor (beta chain) was retrieved from a study of CD8+ T cells in alopecia areata. Study details: Oral tofacitinib, 5 to 10 mg twice daily, was given in an open-label trial. General observations from the study: Relative to mice, TCR sharing across patients was less clear, a difference possibly HLA-related.

The sequencing template was cDNA reverse transcribed from extracted RNA. Assay used: immunoSEQ multiplex PCR; TCRdb lists only in-frame clones, some missing. The data show about 130,000 clones, around 60% seen once. Remarks on this clone: What it recognizes is unknown.

The receptor was isolated from a human donor with alopecia areata. The sequenced sample was CD4+ T cells sorted from blood, obtained at week 0.

DNA for the CDR3: TGTGCCAGCAGCTTAAGGGGAAGGGACCCTACAGATACGCAGTATTTT. This sequence encodes CASSLRGRDPTDTQYF. V gene TRBV7-6 combines with J gene TRBJ2-3; D is possibly TRBD1 or TRBD2 (5 bases each). CDR1 is SGHVS, CDR2 FNYEAQ, per germline. The CDR3 loop spans 16 amino acids. The V gene lost 2 bases and the J gene lost 3 bases, with 15 bases spanning the gap.